Following are 10 T cell receptor beta chains from one sample sequenced in a study of radiation and T cells in renal cell carcinoma. Time point: baseline pretreatment blood. Treatment of the sample: 15 Gy SBRT to primary tumor, nephrectomy 4 weeks later. Assay used: immunoSEQ multiplex PCR; TCRdb lists only in-frame clones, some missing. The repertoire holds 110,000 to 150,000 clones, with approximately 82% as singletons. The sample in question was blood, obtained from a patient whose treatment included radiotherapy and nephrectomy. The receptors were sampled from a woman aged 45-65 years with renal cell carcinoma.

This sequence joins TRBV28 and TRBJ1-4; D remains ambiguous. Germline V gives CDR1 MDHEN, CDR2 SYDVKM. The CDR3 totals 13 residues. Deletions cut 2 bases from V and 8 bases from J, with 9 bases between. CDR3 residues: CASSLRPLEKLFF. The CDR3 DNA reads TGTGCCAGCAGTTTAAGACCGCTAGAAAAACTGTTTTTT. Full variable domain (outside the CDR3, taken from reference TRBV28 and TRBJ1-4): DVKVTQSSRYLVKRTGEKVFLECVQDMDHENMFWYRQDPGLGLRLIYFSYDVKMKEKGDIPEGYSVSREKKERFSLILESASTNQTSMYLCASSLRPLEKLFFGSGTQLSVL.

The rearrangement uses TRBV7-9 and TRBJ2-1; D might be TRBD2 (5 bases). This CDR3 region has 15 residues. The ends were cut back, 2 bases at V and 5 bases at J, with 13 bases in the middle. Germline-derived CDR1 and CDR2 are SEHNR and FQNEAQ (reference sequence). CDR3 DNA: TGTGCCAGCAGCTTAACCGGGGATCGAGACAATGAGCAGTTCTTC. Translation: CASSLTGDRDNEQFF.

V usage is TRBV28 and J usage is TRBJ2-7, with 10 bases aligning to TRBD2. The length of the CDR3 is 15 residues. V trimming: 5 bases; J trimming: 2 bases; junction bases outside the gene matches: 6. Germline-derived CDR1 and CDR2 are MDHEN and SYDVKM. This chain's CDR3 is CASSTGTSAAYEQYF. The CDR3 nucleotides are TGTGCCAGCAGTACCGGGACTAGCGCCGCCTACGAGCAGTACTTC.

The rearrangement uses TRBV10-3 and TRBJ2-7; D gene uncertain. Trimming took 7 bases from V and 6 from J, leaving 10 bases between them. Per the germline V gene, CDR1 is ENHRY and CDR2 is SYGVKD. The CDR3 has 11 amino acids. The CDR3 sequence: CAITVGGEQYF. CDR3 bases: TGTGCCATCACCGTTGGTGGCGAGCAGTACTTC.

In DNA, the CDR3 is TGTGCCAGCAGCTTAAGCCAGGGGGCGCGGGGAAACACCATATATTTT. Its translation is CASSLSQGARGNTIYF. V usage is TRBV7-8 and J usage is TRBJ1-3; 8 bases align to TRBD1. V was pared by 2 bases and J by 4 bases, with 7 bases of the junction left unmatched. CDR1 and CDR2 from the germline V gene are SGHVS and FQNEAQ. The CDR3 consists of 16 residues.

V gene TRBV6-1 combines with J gene TRBJ1-1, with 7 bases that match TRBD1. Germline V gene data show CDR1 as MNHNS and CDR2 as SASEGT. This CDR3 comprises 15 residues. J was trimmed by 1 base and V by 4 bases; bases with no gene match: 6. CDR3 bases: TGTGCCAGCAGTGGTAGAGCAGGGGGGAACACTGAAGCTTTCTTT. Translation gives CASSGRAGGNTEAFF.

This rearrangement joins TRBV6-1 to TRBJ2-7; 10 nucleotides align to TRBD2. Germline V gene data show CDR1 as MNHNS and CDR2 as SASEGT. The CDR3 totals 15 residues. J gave up 6 bases and V 5 bases, and 10 bases lay outside the gene matches. CDR3 bases: TGTGCCAGCAGTTCACTAGCGGGGTCCTACTCCGAGCAGTACTTC. It yields the protein CASSSLAGSYSEQYF.

The rearrangement links TRBV9 to TRBJ2-2; perhaps TRBD1 as D (5 bases). Looked up from germline, CDR1 is SGDLS and CDR2 is YYNGEE. This CDR3 spans 14 amino acids. V was clipped by 0 bases and J by 7 bases, with 10 bases between them. CDR3 residues: CASSVGSDSGELFF. The CDR3 nucleotides read TGTGCCAGCAGCGTAGGGAGCGACAGCGGGGAGCTGTTTTTT. Using reference TRBV9 and TRBJ2-2 for the parts outside the CDR3, the full variable domain is DSGVTQTPKHLITATGQRVTLRCSPRSGDLSVYWYQQSLDQGLQFLIQYYNGEERAKGNILERFSAQQFPDLHSELNLSSLELGDSALYFCASSVGSDSGELFFGEGSRLTVL.

The chain couples TRBV5-1 to TRBJ2-1; D not certain. Trimming shortened V by 0 bases and J by 0 bases, and 7 bases separated the two germline ends. The CDR3 sequence is 15 residues long. Germline assignment: CDR1 SGHRS and CDR2 YFSETQ. The CDR3 protein is CASSLGYASYNEQFF. The CDR3 DNA follows: TGCGCCAGCAGCTTGGGATATGCCTCCTACAATGAGCAGTTCTTC.

The chain is built from TRBV7-6 and TRBJ2-7; D possibly uses TRBD1 or TRBD2 (5 bases each). CDR3 length equals 13 residues. Trimming shortened V by 5 bases and J by 3 bases, and 11 bases separated the two germline ends. The V gene's germline CDR1 is SGHVS and CDR2 FNYEAQ. The CDR3, as DNA: TGTGCCAGCAGCCGAGGGACGGACTACGAGCAGTACTTC. Translated: CASSRGTDYEQYF.